This T cell receptor (beta chain) was identified during a study of breast tumors, draining lymph nodes, adjacent tissues. V lost 7 bases and J lost 7; bases outside the gene matches: 8. CDR3 size: 15 residues. Germline CDR1 MNHEY, CDR2 SMNVEV (reference sequence). This clonotype has ten or more counts. Its target is not known. TCRdb re-called the multiplex PCR reads through MiXCR, storing one row per CDR3 protein. This repertoire shows some 170,000 distinct CDR3 sequences, more than 25% found once; its top ten account for 3% to 4%. The lymph nodes were axillary draining lymph nodes from breast cancer patients. Overall study results and limits: Tumors had less TCR diversity than lymph nodes, more than nontumor tissue.

The sequenced sample consisted of axillary lymph node tissue. The source is a female donor with breast cancer. Some clones in this sample may be carry-over from other donors' samples. This chain joins TRBV27 and TRBJ1-6, with 9 bases lining up with TRBD1. The DNA of the CDR3 is TGTGCCAGCACCCTAGGGACAGGGCTAAATTCACCCCTCCACTTT. It is translated as CASTLGTGLNSPLHF.